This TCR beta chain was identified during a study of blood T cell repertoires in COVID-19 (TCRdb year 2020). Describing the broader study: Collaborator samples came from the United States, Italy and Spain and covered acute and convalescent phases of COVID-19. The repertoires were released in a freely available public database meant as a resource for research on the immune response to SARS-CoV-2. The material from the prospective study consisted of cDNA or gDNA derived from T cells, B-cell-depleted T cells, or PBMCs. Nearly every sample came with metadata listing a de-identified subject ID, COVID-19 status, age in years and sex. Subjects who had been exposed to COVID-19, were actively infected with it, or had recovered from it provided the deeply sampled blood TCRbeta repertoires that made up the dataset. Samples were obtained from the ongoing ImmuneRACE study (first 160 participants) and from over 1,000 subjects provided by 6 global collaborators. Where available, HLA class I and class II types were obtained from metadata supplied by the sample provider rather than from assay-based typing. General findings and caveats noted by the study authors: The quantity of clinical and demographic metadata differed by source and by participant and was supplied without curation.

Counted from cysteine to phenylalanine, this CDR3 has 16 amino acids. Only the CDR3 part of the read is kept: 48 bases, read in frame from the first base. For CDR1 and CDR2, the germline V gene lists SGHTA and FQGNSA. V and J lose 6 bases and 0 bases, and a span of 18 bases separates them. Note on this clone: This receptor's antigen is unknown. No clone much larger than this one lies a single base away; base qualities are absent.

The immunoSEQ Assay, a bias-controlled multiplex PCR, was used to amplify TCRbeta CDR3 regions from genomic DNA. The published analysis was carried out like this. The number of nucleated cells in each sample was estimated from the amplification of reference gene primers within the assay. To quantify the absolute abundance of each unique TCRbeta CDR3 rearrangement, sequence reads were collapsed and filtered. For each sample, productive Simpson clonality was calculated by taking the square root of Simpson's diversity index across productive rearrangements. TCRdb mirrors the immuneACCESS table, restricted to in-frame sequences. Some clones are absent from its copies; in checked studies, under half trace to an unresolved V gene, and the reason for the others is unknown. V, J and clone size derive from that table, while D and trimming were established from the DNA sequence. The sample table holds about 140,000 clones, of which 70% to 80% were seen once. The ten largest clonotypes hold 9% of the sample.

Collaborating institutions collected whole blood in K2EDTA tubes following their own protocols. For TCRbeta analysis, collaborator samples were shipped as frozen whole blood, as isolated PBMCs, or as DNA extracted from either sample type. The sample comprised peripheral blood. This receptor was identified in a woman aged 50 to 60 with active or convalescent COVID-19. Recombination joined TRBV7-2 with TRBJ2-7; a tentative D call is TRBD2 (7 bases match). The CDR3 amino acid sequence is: CASSPNAGASSYEQYF. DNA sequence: TGTGCCAGCAGTCCGAACGCGGGGGCTTCCTCCTACGAGCAGTACTTC.